These 19 T cell receptor beta chains were sequenced from one sample in a study of identical twins (dated by TCRdb to about 2016). The library was prepared using 5' RACE. Sequencing was carried out with an Illumina HiSeq 2000. The public reads were run again by TCRdb, first through fastp at Q25 and then through MiXCR, and only productive beta chains were kept. Rows with one shared CDR3 protein collapse into an entry with the most common genes and DNA. Recorded for this sample are 410,000 or so distinct CDR3 sequences; approximately 17% of them occurred a single time. The ten largest clonotypes hold about 12% of the sample. The sequenced material came from naive T cells sorted from blood. Read against the paper, the sample's cell subset or site label means: cells isolated with a human naive T-cell isolation kit. The receptors here all came from a man between 50 and 59 years old in good health.

V and J are TRBV7-2 and TRBJ1-2; D might be TRBD1 (5 bases). Germline V gives CDR1 SGHTA, CDR2 FQGNSA. The CDR3 runs to 15 residues. The ends were cut back, 1 base at V and 4 bases at J, with 13 bases in the middle. The CDR3 DNA sequence: TGTGCCAGCAGCTTAGTCGAAGGGGCCTTCTATGGCTACACCTTC. As protein: CASSLVEGAFYGYTF.

This clonotype has a count of ten or more. CDR3: CASKERERDTQYF. The CDR3 region has the DNA TGTGCCAGCAAGGAGCGGGAGAGGGATACGCAGTATTTT. This rearrangement joins TRBV6-2 or TRBV6-3 to TRBJ2-3, with 8 bases lining up with TRBD2. Per the germline V gene, CDR1 is MNHEY and CDR2 is SVGEGT. This CDR3 region has 13 residues. V lost 7 bases to trimming and J lost 6 bases; unmatched junction nucleotides: 6.

At least ten counts were recorded for this clonotype. This chain connects TRBV7-9 to TRBJ2-3; 14 bases match TRBD2. With V trimmed by 5 bases and J by 6 bases, 7 bases remained unmatched. This CDR3 spans 16 amino acids. CDR1 is SEHNR and CDR2 is FQNEAQ in the germline V gene (reference sequence). The CDR3 nucleotides are TGTGCCAGCAGCGGACGACTAGCGGGAGGGACGGATACGCAGTATTTT. Its translation is CASSGRLAGGTDTQYF.

This clonotype was seen a few times. The chain employs TRBV24-1 and TRBJ2-5, with 9 bases fitting TRBD1. The CDR3 spans 16 residues. V gave up 3 bases and J gave up 5 bases; unmatched junction bases: 9. The V gene's germline CDR1 is KGHDR and CDR2 SFDVKD. The CDR3 sequence: CATSDTGTGSRETQYF. DNA of the CDR3: TGTGCCACCAGTGATACTGGGACAGGGAGTCGGGAGACCCAGTACTTC.

This sequence joins TRBV5-1 and TRBJ2-7; D is possibly TRBD2 (6 bases). The germline CDR1 and CDR2 sequences are SGHRS and YFSETQ. The CDR3 length is 14 residues. Trimming removed 0 bases from V and 5 bases from J, with 12 bases in between. CDR3 nucleotides: TGCGCCAGCAGCTTGGGCCGGGAGATACACGAGCAGTACTTC. Its translation: CASSLGREIHEQYF.

The CDR3 DNA is TGTGCCAGCAGTTACGCGAATTTGGGCGAGCAGTACTTC. Its protein product is CASSYANLGEQYF. The rearrangement uses TRBV6-2 or TRBV6-3 and TRBJ2-7; no definite D call. The CDR3 runs to 13 residues. Trimming stripped 2 bases from V and 6 bases from J, with 11 bases between. Germline CDR1 is MNHEY and CDR2 is SVGEGT.

This clonotype was observed at least ten times. The chain employs TRBV27 and TRBJ2-7; TRBD2 matches 11 bases. CDR1 MNHEY and CDR2 SMNVEV come from the germline V gene (reference sequence). There are 17 residues in the CDR3. With 2 bases clipped from V and 4 bases from J, the junction kept 10 bases outside the gene matches. The CDR3, as DNA: TGTGCCAGCAGTTTAACCTATCCGGGACTAGCGGTATACGAGCAGTACTTC. Protein product: CASSLTYPGLAVYEQYF.

This clonotype occurred many times. The chain uses TRBV29-1 and TRBJ1-1; D remains ambiguous. Trimming shortened V by 6 bases and J by 0 bases, and 11 bases separated the two germline ends. Germline CDR1 is SQVTM and CDR2 is ANQGSEA. This CDR3 contains 13 residues. The CDR3 reads CSVKVLMNTEAFF. The CDR3 bases are TGCAGCGTGAAAGTCCTTATGAACACTGAAGCTTTCTTT.

This clonotype was counted many times. The rearrangement links TRBV27 to TRBJ2-1; 8 positions agree with TRBD2. The CDR3 is 16 amino acids. Germline assignment: CDR1 MNHEY and CDR2 SMNVEV (reference sequence). V shed 7 bases, J shed 2 bases, and the junction held 10 bases outside the gene matches. The CDR3 region is CASTIAGGPTYNEQFF. CDR3 nucleotide sequence: TGTGCCAGCACAATCGCGGGGGGACCCACCTACAATGAGCAGTTCTTC.

This clonotype was picked up many times. Here the CDR3 reads CASSYPGHTGELFF. The DNA for the CDR3 is TGCGCCAGCAGCTATCCAGGGCACACCGGGGAGCTGTTTTTT. The V call is TRBV5-1, the J call TRBJ2-2, with TRBD1 as a possible D gene (5 bases). This CDR3 has 14 residues. Trimming removed 3 bases from V and 3 bases from J, with 9 bases in between. The germline V gene encodes CDR1 SGHRS and CDR2 YFSETQ.

This clonotype was observed a handful of times. This sequence joins TRBV20-1 and TRBJ2-7, with 14 positions matching TRBD2. CDR3 size: 14 residues. V lost 6 bases, J lost 2 bases, and 3 bases stayed unmatched. Germline V lookup: CDR1 DFQATT, CDR2 SNEGSKA (reference sequence). The CDR3 protein is CSAQGLAGAYEQYF. The DNA of the CDR3 is TGCAGTGCCCAGGGACTAGCGGGAGCCTACGAGCAGTACTTC.

The rearrangement joins TRBV6-2 or TRBV6-3 to TRBJ2-1; a possible D gene is TRBD2 (5 bases). V was pared by 5 bases and J by 4 bases, with 15 bases between. Looked up from germline, CDR1 is MNHEY and CDR2 is SVGEGT. This CDR3 comprises 15 residues. CDR3 protein: CASSINGVGYNEQFF. For the CDR3, the DNA is TGTGCCAGCAGTATTAACGGGGTGGGGTACAATGAGCAGTTCTTC.

The chain couples TRBV18 to TRBJ2-3; 8 positions agree with TRBD2. Germline CDR1 is KGHSH and CDR2 is LQKENI. The junction had 21 bases not matched to a gene; V was cut back by 3 bases and J by 1 base. The CDR3 consists of 21 residues. CDR3 bases: TGTGCCAGCTCACCCTCCTTAGGACTAGCTGGGGTCGCCGGAGGCACAGATACGCAGTATTTT. It specifies CASSPSLGLAGVAGGTDTQYF.

This clonotype was seen ten or more times. The rearrangement links TRBV29-1 to TRBJ2-7, with D tentatively TRBD2 (6 bases). This CDR3 has 11 amino acids. The V gene lost 7 bases and the J gene lost 3 bases, with 10 bases spanning the gap. Germline V gene data show CDR1 as SQVTM and CDR2 as ANQGSEA. CDR3 coding DNA: TGCAGCGCCAGGACTAACTACGAGCAGTACTTC. Its translation: CSARTNYEQYF.

In its sample, this clonotype was seen many times. The V gene is TRBV4-1, the J gene TRBJ2-5, with 10 bases fitting TRBD2. The V gene end was trimmed by 4 bases and the J gene end by 2 bases; junction bases not matched to a gene: 7. From germline, CDR1 is MGHRA and CDR2 YSYEKL. The CDR3 totals 16 residues. The chain's CDR3 is CASSLGWTSGQETQYF. CDR3 coding DNA: TGCGCCAGCAGCCTCGGGTGGACTAGCGGACAAGAGACCCAGTACTTC.

This clonotype was seen a few times. The chain employs TRBV20-1 and TRBJ2-6, with 10 bases that match TRBD2. The CDR3 loop spans 16 amino acids. The germline V gene encodes CDR1 DFQATT and CDR2 SNEGSKA (reference sequence). The junction had 8 bases not matched to a gene; V was cut back by 8 bases and J by 1 base. CDR3 DNA: TGCAGTCCCTTCCTAGCGGGGGTTTCTGGGGCCAACGTCCTGACTTTC. It translates to CSPFLAGVSGANVLTF.

This clonotype was found many times. The CDR3 DNA reads TGTGCCATCAGTGAGTCGGGAGGGGCAGAGACCCAGTACTTC. The encoded protein is CAISESGGAETQYF. V is TRBV10-3 and J is TRBJ2-5; TRBD2 matches at 7 bases. Per germline, CDR1 ENHRY and CDR2 SYGVKD. The CDR3 spans 14 residues. The junction had 2 bases not matched to a gene; V was cut back by 0 bases and J by 4 bases.

At least ten counts were recorded for this clonotype. V gene TRBV4-3 combines with J gene TRBJ2-1, with 16 positions matching TRBD2. Germline CDR1 LGHNA, CDR2 YSLEER. The CDR3 is 17 amino acids. Germline trimming cut 5 bases from V and 8 bases from J; bases unmatched to any gene: 9. For the CDR3, the DNA is TGCGCCAGCAGCGTGGGACTAGCGGGAGGGCCCGGGCATGAGCAGTTCTTC. The encoded protein is CASSVGLAGGPGHEQFF.

In this sample, this clonotype turned up a few times. The rearrangement links TRBV12-3 or TRBV12-4 to TRBJ2-7, with unresolved D. The V gene lost 6 bases and the J gene lost 2 bases, with 11 bases spanning the gap. This CDR3 region has 13 residues. Here the CDR3 DNA reads TGTGCCAGCAGAAAGGGCAGTGCCTACGAGCAGTACTTC. Its translation is CASRKGSAYEQYF.